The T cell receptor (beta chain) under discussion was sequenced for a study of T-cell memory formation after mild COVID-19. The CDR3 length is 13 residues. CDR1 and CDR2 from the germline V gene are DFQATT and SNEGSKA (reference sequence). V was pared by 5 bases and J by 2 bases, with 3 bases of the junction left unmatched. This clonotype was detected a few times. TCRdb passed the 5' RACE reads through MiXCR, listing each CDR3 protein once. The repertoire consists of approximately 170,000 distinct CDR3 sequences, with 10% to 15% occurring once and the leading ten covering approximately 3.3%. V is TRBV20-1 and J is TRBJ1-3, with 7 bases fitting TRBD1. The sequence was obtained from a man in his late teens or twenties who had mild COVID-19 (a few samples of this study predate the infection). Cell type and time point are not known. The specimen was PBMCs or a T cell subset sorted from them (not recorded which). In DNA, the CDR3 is TGCAGTGCTGAAGACAGGGCTGGAAACACCATATATTTT. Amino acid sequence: CSAEDRAGNTIYF.